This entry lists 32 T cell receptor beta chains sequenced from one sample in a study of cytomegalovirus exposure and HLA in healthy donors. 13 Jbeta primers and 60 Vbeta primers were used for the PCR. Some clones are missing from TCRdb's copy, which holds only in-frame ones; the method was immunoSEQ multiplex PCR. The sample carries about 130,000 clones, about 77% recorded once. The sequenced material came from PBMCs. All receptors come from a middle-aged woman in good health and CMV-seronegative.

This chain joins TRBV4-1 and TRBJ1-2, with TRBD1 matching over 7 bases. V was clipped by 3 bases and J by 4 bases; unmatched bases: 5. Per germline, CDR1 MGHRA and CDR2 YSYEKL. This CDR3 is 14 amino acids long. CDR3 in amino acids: CASSHPGQSYGYTF. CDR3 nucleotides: TGCGCCAGCAGCCACCCGGGACAGTCCTATGGCTACACCTTC.

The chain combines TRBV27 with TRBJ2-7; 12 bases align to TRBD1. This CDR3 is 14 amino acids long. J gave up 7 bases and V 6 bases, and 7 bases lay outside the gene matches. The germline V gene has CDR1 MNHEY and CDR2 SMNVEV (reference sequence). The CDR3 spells CASRGTGGTREQYF. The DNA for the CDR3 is TGTGCCAGCAGAGGGACAGGGGGCACGAGGGAGCAGTACTTC.

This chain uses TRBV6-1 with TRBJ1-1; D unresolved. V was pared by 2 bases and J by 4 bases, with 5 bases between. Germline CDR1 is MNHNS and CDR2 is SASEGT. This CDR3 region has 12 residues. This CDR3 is CASSELITEAFF. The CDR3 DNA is TGTGCCAGCAGTGAATTAATCACTGAAGCTTTCTTT.

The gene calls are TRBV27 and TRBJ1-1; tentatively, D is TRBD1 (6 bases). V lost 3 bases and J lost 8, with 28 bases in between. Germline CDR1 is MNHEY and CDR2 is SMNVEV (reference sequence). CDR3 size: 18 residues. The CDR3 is CASSFGRRSQGQRIEAFF. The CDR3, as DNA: TGTGCCAGCAGTTTTGGGCGGAGATCCCAAGGACAGAGGATCGAAGCTTTCTTT.

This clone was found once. DNA of the CDR3: TGTGCCACCAGCAGAAACCAGGGACAGAGCCAAGAGACCCAGTACTTC. Amino acids: CATSRNQGQSQETQYF. V usage is TRBV15 and J usage is TRBJ2-5; 7 nucleotides match TRBD1. V lost 2 bases, J lost 1 base, and 7 bases stayed unmatched. Germline values: CDR1 LNHNV, CDR2 YYDKDF (reference sequence). The CDR3 has 16 amino acids.

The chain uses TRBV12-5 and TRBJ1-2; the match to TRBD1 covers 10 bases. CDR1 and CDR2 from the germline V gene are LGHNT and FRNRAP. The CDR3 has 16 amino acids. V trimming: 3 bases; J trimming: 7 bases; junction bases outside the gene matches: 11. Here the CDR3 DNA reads TGTGCTAGTGGTTTAGTTCTCGGGGACAGGGGTCGTGGCTACACCTTC. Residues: CASGLVLGDRGRGYTF. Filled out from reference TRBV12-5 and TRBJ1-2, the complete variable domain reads DARVTQTPRHKVTEMGQEVTMRCQPILGHNTVFWYRQTMMQGLELLAYFRNRAPLDDSGMPKDRFSAEMPDATLATLKIQPSEPRDSAVYFCASGLVLGDRGRGYTFGSGTRLTVV.

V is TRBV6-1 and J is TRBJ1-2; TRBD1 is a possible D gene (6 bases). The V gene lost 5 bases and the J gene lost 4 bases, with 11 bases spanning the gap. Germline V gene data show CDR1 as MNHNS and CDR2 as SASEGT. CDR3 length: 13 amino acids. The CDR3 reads CASSTLDSYGYTF. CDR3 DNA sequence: TGTGCCAGCAGTACCCTGGACAGCTATGGCTACACCTTC.

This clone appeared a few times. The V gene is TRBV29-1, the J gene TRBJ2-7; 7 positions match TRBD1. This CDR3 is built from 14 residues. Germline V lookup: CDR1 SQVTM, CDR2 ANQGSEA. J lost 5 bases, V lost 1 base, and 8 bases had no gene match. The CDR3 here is CSVEAQGRGDEQYF. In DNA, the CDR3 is TGCAGCGTTGAAGCACAGGGGAGAGGCGACGAGCAGTACTTC.

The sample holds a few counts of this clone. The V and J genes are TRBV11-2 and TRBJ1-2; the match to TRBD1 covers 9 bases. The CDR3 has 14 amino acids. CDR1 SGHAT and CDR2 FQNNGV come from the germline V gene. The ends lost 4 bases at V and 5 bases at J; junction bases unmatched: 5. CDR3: CASSSGGTGYGYTF. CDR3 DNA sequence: TGTGCCAGCAGCTCGGGTGGGACAGGGTATGGCTACACCTTC.

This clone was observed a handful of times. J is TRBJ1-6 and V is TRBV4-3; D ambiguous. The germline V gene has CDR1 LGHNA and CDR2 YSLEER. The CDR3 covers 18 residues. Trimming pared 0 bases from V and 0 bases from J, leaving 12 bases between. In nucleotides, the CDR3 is TGCGCCAGCAGCCAAGATGGGTACGGGAGCTCCTATAATTCACCCCTCCACTTT. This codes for CASSQDGYGSSYNSPLHF.

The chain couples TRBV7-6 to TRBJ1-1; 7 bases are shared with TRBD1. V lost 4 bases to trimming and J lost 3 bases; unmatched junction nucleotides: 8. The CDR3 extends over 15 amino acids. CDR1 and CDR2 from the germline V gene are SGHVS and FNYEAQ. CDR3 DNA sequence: TGTGCCAGCAGCTCCAGACAGGGTGAAGACACTGAAGCTTTCTTT. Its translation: CASSSRQGEDTEAFF. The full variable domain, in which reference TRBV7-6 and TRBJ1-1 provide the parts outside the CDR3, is GAGVSQSPRYKVTKRGQDVALRCDPISGHVSLYWYRQALGQGPEFLTYFNYEAQQDKSGLPNDRFSAERPEGSISTLTIQRTEQRDSAMYRCASSSRQGEDTEAFFGQGTRLTVV.

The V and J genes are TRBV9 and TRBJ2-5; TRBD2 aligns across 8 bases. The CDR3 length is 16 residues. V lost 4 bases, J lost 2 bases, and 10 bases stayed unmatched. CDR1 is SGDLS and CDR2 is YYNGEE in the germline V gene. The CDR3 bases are TGTGCCAGCAGCACCCGGACTAGCCTGGTGCAAGAGACCCAGTACTTC. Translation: CASSTRTSLVQETQYF. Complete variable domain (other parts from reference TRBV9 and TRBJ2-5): DSGVTQTPKHLITATGQRVTLRCSPRSGDLSVYWYQQSLDQGLQFLIQYYNGEERAKGNILERFSAQQFPDLHSELNLSSLELGDSALYFCASSTRTSLVQETQYFGPGTRLLVL.

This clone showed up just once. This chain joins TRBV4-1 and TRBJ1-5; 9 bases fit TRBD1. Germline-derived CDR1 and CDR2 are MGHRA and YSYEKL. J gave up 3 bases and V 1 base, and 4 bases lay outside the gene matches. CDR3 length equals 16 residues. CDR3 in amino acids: CASSQVGQGPNQPQHF. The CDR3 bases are TGCGCCAGCAGCCAAGTCGGACAGGGGCCCAATCAGCCCCAGCATTTT.

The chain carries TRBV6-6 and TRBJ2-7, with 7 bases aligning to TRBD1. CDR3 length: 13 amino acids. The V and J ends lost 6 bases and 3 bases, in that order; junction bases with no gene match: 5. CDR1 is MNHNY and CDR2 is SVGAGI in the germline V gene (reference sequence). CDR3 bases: TGTGCCAGCAGCCGTTGGGACAGCTACGAGCAGTACTTC. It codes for CASSRWDSYEQYF.

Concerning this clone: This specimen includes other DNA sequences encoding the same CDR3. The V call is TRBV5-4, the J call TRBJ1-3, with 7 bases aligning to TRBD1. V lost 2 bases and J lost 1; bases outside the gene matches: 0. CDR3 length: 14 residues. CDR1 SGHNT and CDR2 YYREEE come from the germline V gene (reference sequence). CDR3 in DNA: TGTGCCAGCAGCTTACAGGGGTCTGGAAACACCATATATTTT. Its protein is CASSLQGSGNTIYF.

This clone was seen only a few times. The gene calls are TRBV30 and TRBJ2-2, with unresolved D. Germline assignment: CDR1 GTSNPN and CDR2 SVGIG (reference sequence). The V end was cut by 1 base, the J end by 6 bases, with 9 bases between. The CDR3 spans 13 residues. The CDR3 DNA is TGTGCCTGGAGTGAGTACGGAGCCGGGGAGCTGTTTTTT. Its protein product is CAWSEYGAGELFF.

The CDR3: CASSIAAGNYGYTF. In DNA form, the CDR3 reads TGTGCCAGTAGTATAGCGGCAGGCAACTATGGCTACACCTTC. J is TRBJ1-2 and V is TRBV19; no reliable D call. Germline V CDR1 and CDR2: LNHDA, SQIVND (reference sequence). This CDR3 has 14 residues. V was pared by 1 base and J by 2 bases, with 8 bases between.

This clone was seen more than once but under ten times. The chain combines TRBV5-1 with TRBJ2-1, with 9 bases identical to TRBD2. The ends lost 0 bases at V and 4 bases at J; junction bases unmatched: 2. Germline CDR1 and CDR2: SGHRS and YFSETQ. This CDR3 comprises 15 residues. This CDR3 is CASSLGSGGYNEQFF. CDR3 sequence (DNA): TGCGCCAGCAGCTTGGGTAGCGGGGGATACAATGAGCAGTTCTTC.

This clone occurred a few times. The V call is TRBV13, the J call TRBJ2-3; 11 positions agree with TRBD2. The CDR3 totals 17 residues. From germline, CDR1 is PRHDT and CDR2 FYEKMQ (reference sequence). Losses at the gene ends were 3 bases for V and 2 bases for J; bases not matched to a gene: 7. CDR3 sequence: CASSLPVLAGATDTQYF. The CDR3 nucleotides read TGTGCCAGCAGCTTGCCAGTACTAGCGGGGGCCACAGATACGCAGTATTTT.

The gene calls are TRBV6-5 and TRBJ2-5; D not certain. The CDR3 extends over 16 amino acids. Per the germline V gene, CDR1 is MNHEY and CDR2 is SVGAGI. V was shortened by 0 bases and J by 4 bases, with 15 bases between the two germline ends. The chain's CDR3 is CASSYSTETSRETQYF. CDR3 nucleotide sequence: TGTGCCAGCAGTTACTCCACAGAAACGAGCCGAGAGACCCAGTACTTC.

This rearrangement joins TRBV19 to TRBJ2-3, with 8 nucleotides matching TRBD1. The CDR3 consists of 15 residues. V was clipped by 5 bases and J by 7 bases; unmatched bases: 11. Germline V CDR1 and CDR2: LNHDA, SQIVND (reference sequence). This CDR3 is CASSVTGTGGNTQYF. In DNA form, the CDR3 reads TGTGCCAGTAGTGTAACCGGGACAGGAGGAAATACGCAGTATTTT.

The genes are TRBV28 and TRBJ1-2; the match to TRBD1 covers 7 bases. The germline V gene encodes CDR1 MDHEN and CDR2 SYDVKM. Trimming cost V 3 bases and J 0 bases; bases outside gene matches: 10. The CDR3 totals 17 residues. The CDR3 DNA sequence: TGTGCCAGCAGTTTGGTGGGACAGACCTATTCTAACTATGGCTACACCTTC. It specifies CASSLVGQTYSNYGYTF.

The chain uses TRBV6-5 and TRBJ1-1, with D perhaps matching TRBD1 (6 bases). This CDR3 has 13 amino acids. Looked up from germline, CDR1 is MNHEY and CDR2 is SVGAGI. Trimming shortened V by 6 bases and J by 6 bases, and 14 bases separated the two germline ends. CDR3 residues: CASRKTGRAEAFF. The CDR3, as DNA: TGTGCCAGCAGAAAAACAGGGCGAGCTGAAGCTTTCTTT.

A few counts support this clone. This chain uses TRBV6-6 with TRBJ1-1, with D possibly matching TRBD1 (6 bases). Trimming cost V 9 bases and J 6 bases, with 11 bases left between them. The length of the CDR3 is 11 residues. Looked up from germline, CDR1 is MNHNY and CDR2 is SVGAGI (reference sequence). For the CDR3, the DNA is TGTGCCAGTTTGGGGGCCGCTGAAGCTTTCTTT. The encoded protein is CASLGAAEAFF.

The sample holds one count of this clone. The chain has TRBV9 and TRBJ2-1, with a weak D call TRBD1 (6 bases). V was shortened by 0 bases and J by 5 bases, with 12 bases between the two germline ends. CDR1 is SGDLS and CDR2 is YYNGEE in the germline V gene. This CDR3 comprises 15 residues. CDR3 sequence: CASSVVTGSHNEQFF. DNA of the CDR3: TGTGCCAGCAGCGTAGTAACAGGGTCCCACAATGAGCAGTTCTTC.

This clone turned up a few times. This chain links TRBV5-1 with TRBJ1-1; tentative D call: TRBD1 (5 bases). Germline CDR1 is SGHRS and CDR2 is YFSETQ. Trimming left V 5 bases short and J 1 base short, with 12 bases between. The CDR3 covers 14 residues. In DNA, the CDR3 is TGCGCCAGCAGTTTCCAGGGTACGAACACTGAAGCTTTCTTT. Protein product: CASSFQGTNTEAFF.

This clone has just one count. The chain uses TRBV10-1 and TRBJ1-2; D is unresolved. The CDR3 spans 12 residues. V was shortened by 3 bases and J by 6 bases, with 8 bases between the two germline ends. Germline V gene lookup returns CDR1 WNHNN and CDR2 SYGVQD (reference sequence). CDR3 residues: CASSDTADGYTF. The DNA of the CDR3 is TGCGCCAGCAGTGACACAGCGGATGGCTACACCTTC.

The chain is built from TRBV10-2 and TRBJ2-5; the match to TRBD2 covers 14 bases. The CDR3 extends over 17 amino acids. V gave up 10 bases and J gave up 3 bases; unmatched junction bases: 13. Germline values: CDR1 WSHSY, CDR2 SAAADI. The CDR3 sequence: CATERAKGLAGEETQYF. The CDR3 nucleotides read TGCGCCACAGAACGAGCAAAGGGACTAGCGGGGGAAGAGACCCAGTACTTC.

The CDR3 DNA is TGTGCCAGCAGAGCGGTGGGCTACACCTTC. Translating gives CASRAVGYTF. The chain is built from TRBV6-1 and TRBJ1-2, with D hard to call. The V gene's germline CDR1 is MNHNS and CDR2 SASEGT. The CDR3 spans 10 residues. With 6 bases removed from V and 8 bases from J, the gap between germline ends came to 7 bases.

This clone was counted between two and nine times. CDR3 nucleotide sequence: TGCGCCAGCAGCTTGGGACAGGCCACTGAAGCTTTCTTT. This codes for CASSLGQATEAFF. The rearrangement uses TRBV4-1 and TRBJ1-1; TRBD1 aligns across 8 bases. J was trimmed by 4 bases and V by 5 bases; bases with no gene match: 3. Germline CDR1 is MGHRA and CDR2 is YSYEKL. The CDR3 runs 13 residues.

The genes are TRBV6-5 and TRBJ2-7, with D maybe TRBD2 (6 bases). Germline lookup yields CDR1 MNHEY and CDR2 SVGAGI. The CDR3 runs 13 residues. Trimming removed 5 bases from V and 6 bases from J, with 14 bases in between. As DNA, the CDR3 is TGTGCCAGCAGTGATCGGGGAGGCGGCGAGCAGTACTTC. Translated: CASSDRGGGEQYF.

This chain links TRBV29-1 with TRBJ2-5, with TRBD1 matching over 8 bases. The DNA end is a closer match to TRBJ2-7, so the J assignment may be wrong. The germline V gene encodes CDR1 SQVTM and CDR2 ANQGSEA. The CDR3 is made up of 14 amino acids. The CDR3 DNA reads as TGCAGCGTAACTCCGCGGACAGGGCCCCACGAGCAGTACTTC. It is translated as CSVTPRTGPHEQYF.